This T cell receptor beta chain derives from a study of blood T cells in healthy people across ages. The V end lost 1 base, the J end lost 5 bases, and 14 bases lay between the germline ends. Per germline, CDR1 SGHAT and CDR2 FQNNGV. The CDR3 is 15 amino acids. A second PCR of 7 to 11 cycles used a sample-barcoded 5' primer and a J-beta primer mix. TCRdb processed the 5' RACE reads anew with MiXCR; each CDR3 protein has one entry. Of 1.5 million to 2 million distinct CDR3 sequences in the sample, around half were seen once. Source material: blood. The chain carries TRBV11-2 and TRBJ2-5; D unresolved. The receptor comes from a woman aged 35 to 49 in good health. In DNA form, the CDR3 reads TGTGCCAGCAGCTTAGTGGTCGCCTTCCGGGAGACCCAGTACTTC. It is translated as CASSLVVAFRETQYF. The full variable domain, its missing parts supplied by reference TRBV11-2 and TRBJ2-5, is EAGVAQSPRYKIIEKRQSVAFWCNPISGHATLYWYQQILGQGPKLLIQFQNNGVVDDSQLPKDRFSAERLKGVDSTLKIQPAKLEDSAVYLCASSLVVAFRETQYFGPGTRLLVL.